The 19 T cell receptor beta chains listed next were all sequenced from one sample in a study of tumor T cells in aggressive B-cell lymphoma. The protocol was immunoSEQ multiplex PCR, while the TCRdb copy is restricted to in-frame clones and leaves out a portion. The repertoire holds about 7,900 clones, with approximately 83% as singletons. The sequenced sample was tumor tissue. The receptor source for this set is an adult with diffuse large B cell lymphoma.

V usage is TRBV7-6 and J usage is TRBJ2-3; 9 bases map to TRBD2. CDR1 SGHVS and CDR2 FNYEAQ come from the germline V gene. The CDR3 consists of 15 residues. V lost 3 bases, J lost 6 bases, and 7 bases stayed unmatched. The CDR3, as DNA: TGTGCCAGCAGCTTCGAGCGGGAGGTGGGGGATACGCAGTATTTT. As protein: CASSFEREVGDTQYF.

The chain combines TRBV4-3 with TRBJ1-6; tentatively, D is TRBD1 (6 bases). V was trimmed by 6 bases and J by 4 bases, leaving 16 bases between them. The germline V gene has CDR1 LGHNA and CDR2 YSLEER. The length of the CDR3 is 16 residues. CDR3 residues: CASSRGRGAYNSPLHF. CDR3 sequence (DNA): TGCGCCAGCAGTCGAGGCAGGGGAGCGTATAATTCACCCCTCCACTTT.

The genes are TRBV11-1 and TRBJ1-5, with 9 bases matching TRBD1. V was pared by 5 bases and J by 4 bases, with 6 bases of the junction left unmatched. Germline V gene data show CDR1 as SGHAT and CDR2 as FQDESV (reference sequence). The CDR3 contains 15 residues. CDR3 region: CASSPTGTGNQPQHF. The CDR3 coding sequence is TGTGCCAGCAGCCCCACCGGGACAGGGAATCAGCCCCAGCATTTT.

The chain employs TRBV6-5 and TRBJ1-1, with TRBD1 matching over 7 bases. Looked up from germline, CDR1 is MNHEY and CDR2 is SVGAGI. CDR3 length equals 13 residues. Losses at the gene ends were 1 base for V and 11 bases for J; bases not matched to a gene: 7. For the CDR3, the DNA is TGTGCCAGCAGTTACTTACAGGGGCCAGGGGCTTTCTTT. Translation gives CASSYLQGPGAFF.

The chain employs TRBV6-6 and TRBJ1-2, with a possible D match to TRBD1 (6 bases). The germline gives CDR1 MNHNY, CDR2 SVGAGI (reference sequence). Deletions cut 0 bases from V and 4 bases from J, with 9 bases between. The length of the CDR3 is 14 residues. This chain's CDR3 is CASSYSQGIYGYTF. DNA of the CDR3: TGTGCCAGCAGTTACTCCCAGGGGATCTATGGCTACACCTTC.

The chain couples TRBV5-1 to TRBJ1-1, with D unclear. The germline V and J ends were trimmed by 5 bases and 3 bases, with 11 bases remaining between them. The CDR3 spans 13 residues. Looked up from germline, CDR1 is SGHRS and CDR2 is YFSETQ. CDR3 in DNA: TGCGCCAGCAGGCGACGGAGCGACACTGAAGCTTTCTTT. Its translation is CASRRRSDTEAFF.

The chain is built from TRBV5-4 and TRBJ2-1; 11 nucleotides align to TRBD2. The length of the CDR3 is 18 residues. V shed 4 bases, J shed 5 bases, and the junction held 14 bases outside the gene matches. CDR1 and CDR2 from the germline V gene are SGHNT and YYREEE (reference sequence). The CDR3 sequence is CASSGGLAGASRNNEQFF. In nucleotides, the CDR3 is TGTGCCAGCAGCGGCGGACTAGCGGGCGCGTCTCGAAACAATGAGCAGTTCTTC.

The rearrangement uses TRBV4-1 and TRBJ1-1, with D perhaps matching TRBD1 (6 bases). Trimming took 5 bases from V and 6 from J, leaving 16 bases between them. Germline V gene data show CDR1 as MGHRA and CDR2 as YSYEKL. The CDR3 runs 14 residues. The CDR3 DNA reads TGCGCCAGCAGCTGGGGGTGGGGGCTCGCTGAAGCTTTCTTT. Translated, it gives CASSWGWGLAEAFF.

The chain recombines TRBV19 with TRBJ1-2, with a weak D call TRBD1 (5 bases). The germline V gene encodes CDR1 LNHDA and CDR2 SQIVND (reference sequence). This CDR3 is built from 16 residues. Deletions cut 5 bases from V and 4 bases from J, with 20 bases between. This chain's CDR3 is CASSSSLQGVFYGYTF. As DNA, the CDR3 is TGTGCCAGTAGTTCCTCGCTCCAAGGGGTATTCTATGGCTACACCTTC.

The chain is built from TRBV4-1 and TRBJ2-7; 12 nucleotides line up with TRBD2. Per the germline V gene, CDR1 is MGHRA and CDR2 is YSYEKL. Trimming took 0 bases from V and 3 from J; bases not matched to a gene: 9. The CDR3 is 18 residues long. The CDR3 DNA is TGCGCCAGCAGCCAAGAAAGCAATTGGGGACTAGCGGGCTACGAGCAGTACTTC. Translating gives CASSQESNWGLAGYEQYF.

This chain uses TRBV6-5 with TRBJ2-7; 9 nucleotides line up with TRBD1. From germline, CDR1 is MNHEY and CDR2 SVGAGI. CDR3 length: 15 amino acids. The J segment lost 3 bases and the V segment lost 5 bases, leaving 8 bases of the junction unmatched. CDR3 DNA: TGTGCCAGCAGTCCCAACAGGGGGCTTTTCTACGAGCAGTACTTC. It translates to CASSPNRGLFYEQYF.

The chain has TRBV2 and TRBJ2-1; D is unclear. CDR1 is SNHLY, CDR2 FYNNEI, per germline. CDR3 size: 13 residues. V lost 4 bases, J lost 4 bases, and 8 bases lay in between. For the CDR3, the DNA is TGTGCCAGCAGTGTCGCCCGGTACAATGAGCAGTTCTTC. Its protein is CASSVARYNEQFF.

This clone has a handful of counts. The chain is built from TRBV6-6 and TRBJ2-3; perhaps TRBD2 as D (6 bases). The CDR3 is 15 residues long. V dropped 0 bases and J dropped 0 bases, with 7 bases sitting between them. Germline CDR1 and CDR2: MNHNY and SVGAGI (reference sequence). The CDR3 here is CASSYSRGSTDTQYF. The CDR3 DNA follows: TGTGCCAGCAGTTACTCGCGGGGCAGCACAGATACGCAGTATTTT.

The chain joins TRBV7-9 to TRBJ1-1; D possibly corresponds to TRBD1 (5 bases). Between the trimmed V and J ends, which lost 5 bases and 0 bases, there was a span of 16 bases. From germline, CDR1 is SEHNR and CDR2 FQNEAQ (reference sequence). The CDR3 runs to 16 residues. The CDR3 loop reads CASSPYRGGVNTEAFF. In DNA form, the CDR3 reads TGTGCCAGCAGCCCTTATAGGGGCGGGGTGAACACTGAAGCTTTCTTT.

The CDR3 bases are TGTGCCAGCAGCCGACTGGGAGCGGGAGGACTCTCGGGGGGTGAGCAGTTCTTC. It specifies CASSRLGAGGLSGGEQFF. The chain employs TRBV7-9 and TRBJ2-1; 9 nucleotides match TRBD2. Germline CDR1 and CDR2: SEHNR and FQNEAQ (reference sequence). V lost 5 bases and J lost 9; bases outside the gene matches: 20. The length of the CDR3 is 18 residues.

The J gene is TRBJ2-7, the V gene TRBV6-5; no clear D. V lost 2 bases and J lost 2, with 13 bases in between. CDR1 MNHEY and CDR2 SVGAGI come from the germline V gene. This CDR3 comprises 15 residues. The CDR3 DNA reads as TGTGCCAGCAGTTACGCCGGTCAGGCTGCCTACGAGCAGTACTTC. Protein sequence: CASSYAGQAAYEQYF.

The chain uses TRBV27 and TRBJ1-1; 8 bases fit TRBD1. The CDR3 is 15 amino acids. V was pared by 5 bases and J by 1 base, with 6 bases of the junction left unmatched. From germline, CDR1 is MNHEY and CDR2 SMNVEV (reference sequence). CDR3: CASSRIGQGNTEAFF. CDR3 bases: TGTGCCAGCAGTCGAATCGGACAGGGGAACACTGAAGCTTTCTTT.

The chain joins TRBV19 to TRBJ2-7; 10 nucleotides agree with TRBD1. The CDR3 sequence is 13 residues long. Germline V gene data show CDR1 as LNHDA and CDR2 as SQIVND (reference sequence). The trim removed 6 bases at V and 4 bases at J, leaving 3 bases unmatched. CDR3 protein: CASRDRGTYEQYF. The CDR3 coding sequence is TGTGCCAGTAGGGACAGGGGGACGTACGAGCAGTACTTC.

This clone was counted a single time. The chain recombines TRBV10-3 with TRBJ2-7; TRBD1 agrees at 7 bases. V shed 10 bases and J 3 bases; nucleotides not matched to a gene: 9. CDR3 length: 13 residues. CDR1 is ENHRY and CDR2 is SYGVKD in the germline V gene. CDR3 protein: CATGQSLLYEQYF. CDR3 nucleotides: TGTGCCACGGGACAGTCGCTCCTCTACGAGCAGTACTTC.